Each of the 30 T cell receptor beta chains below was sequenced from the same sample in a study of CD8+ T cells in alopecia areata. cDNA serving as the sequencing template came from extracted, reverse transcribed RNA. The data were produced by immunoSEQ multiplex PCR, yet TCRdb's version contains in-frame clones alone and is incomplete. The profile covers about 120,000 clones, with around 50% appearing a single time and over 9.5% taken by the ten largest. Sequenced material: NKG2D-low CD8+ T cells sorted from blood. The receptor set was obtained from a human donor with alopecia areata.

The V and J genes are TRBV2 and TRBJ1-2, with TRBD1 matching over 7 bases. After removal of 6 bases from V and 4 bases from J, the junction contained 8 bases not matched to a gene. Germline V CDR1 and CDR2: SNHLY, FYNNEI. The CDR3 runs to 14 residues. CDR3 coding DNA: TGTGCCAGCAGCGCATACCGACAGGGCTATGGCTACACCTTC. Protein product: CASSAYRQGYGYTF.

The chain carries TRBV27 and TRBJ1-1; D not resolved. In germline, CDR1 is MNHEY, CDR2 SMNVEV (reference sequence). V gave up 6 bases and J gave up 1 base, with 3 bases separating them. The CDR3 covers 11 residues. CDR3 in DNA: TGTGCCAGCAGGGCGAACACTGAAGCTTTCTTT. The encoded protein is CASRANTEAFF.

The chain combines TRBV29-1 with TRBJ2-2, with 9 bases identical to TRBD1. V lost 6 bases to trimming and J lost 4 bases; unmatched junction nucleotides: 6. The CDR3 runs to 14 residues. From germline, CDR1 is SQVTM and CDR2 ANQGSEA. DNA for the CDR3: TGCAGCGTGGGGACAGGGAGAGGCACCGGGGAGCTGTTTTTT. This gives the protein CSVGTGRGTGELFF.

This clone was seen only a few times. This chain joins TRBV29-1 and TRBJ2-7, with TRBD1 as a possible D gene (5 bases). The CDR3 has 11 amino acids. V was shortened by 6 bases and J by 5 bases, with 11 bases between the two germline ends. Germline values: CDR1 SQVTM, CDR2 ANQGSEA. The CDR3 spells CSVGKGNEQYF. DNA for the CDR3: TGCAGCGTAGGAAAGGGGAACGAGCAGTACTTC.

In this sample, this clone turned up once. This rearrangement joins TRBV30 to TRBJ2-7, with no clear D. The CDR3 runs 11 residues. V was pared by 2 bases and J by 6 bases, with 8 bases between. CDR1 and CDR2 from the germline V gene are GTSNPN and SVGIG (reference sequence). CDR3 protein: CAWSLPGEQYF. The CDR3 DNA follows: TGTGCCTGGAGTCTCCCCGGCGAGCAGTACTTC.

The chain uses TRBV4-1 and TRBJ1-1; no definite D call. V lost 4 bases and J lost 3, with 12 bases in between. The germline CDR1 and CDR2 sequences are MGHRA and YSYEKL. This CDR3 comprises 14 residues. The CDR3 bases are TGCGCCAGCAGCCCGATCACTGGGGACACTGAAGCTTTCTTT. Translation gives CASSPITGDTEAFF.

In its sample, this clone was seen a few times. The chain couples TRBV23-1 to TRBJ1-1, with D perhaps matching TRBD1 (5 bases). TRBV23-1 is an open reading frame whose function is uncertain. This CDR3 has 14 amino acids. Trimming left V 4 bases short and J 2 bases short, with 11 bases between. CDR3 coding DNA: TGCGCCAGCAGTCGGGCTACAGGAAACACTGAAGCTTTCTTT. Residues: CASSRATGNTEAFF.

The chain has TRBV27 and TRBJ1-1; D possibly corresponds to TRBD1 (6 bases). CDR3 length equals 13 residues. V lost 8 bases and J 1 base, leaving 11 bases between the germline ends. Germline lookup yields CDR1 MNHEY and CDR2 SMNVEV (reference sequence). The CDR3 nucleotides are TGTGCCAGCGGCTACAGGGAGAACACTGAAGCTTTCTTT. Protein: CASGYRENTEAFF.

The gene calls are TRBV30 and TRBJ2-3; D is tentatively TRBD1 or TRBD2 (5 bases each). Germline CDR1 GTSNPN, CDR2 SVGIG (reference sequence). This CDR3 contains 12 residues. V was clipped by 4 bases and J by 3 bases, with 8 bases between them. The CDR3, as DNA: TGTGCCTGGATGGGGGAGACAGATACGCAGTATTTT. This gives the protein CAWMGETDTQYF. The complete variable domain, with remaining parts taken from reference TRBV30 and TRBJ2-3, reads SQTIHQWPATLVQPVGSPLSLECTVEGTSNPNLYWYRQAAGRGLQLLFYSVGIGQISSEVPQNLSASRPQDRQFILSSKKLLLSDSGFYLCAWMGETDTQYFGPGTRLTVL.

This chain joins TRBV27 and TRBJ2-1; the D gene is possibly TRBD1 (6 bases). Germline V lookup: CDR1 MNHEY, CDR2 SMNVEV (reference sequence). This CDR3 has 11 residues. V lost 9 bases, J lost 8 bases, and 11 bases lay in between. The CDR3: CASQAGDEQFF. As DNA, the CDR3 is TGTGCCAGTCAGGCAGGGGATGAGCAGTTCTTC.

The genes are TRBV27 and TRBJ1-2, with TRBD1 matching over 8 bases. V gave up 6 bases and J gave up 0 bases; unmatched junction bases: 0. Germline-derived CDR1 and CDR2 are MNHEY and SMNVEV (reference sequence). The length of the CDR3 is 13 residues. Here the CDR3 reads CASSRGPNYGYTF. The DNA for the CDR3 is TGTGCCAGCAGCAGGGGGCCTAACTATGGCTACACCTTC.

This clone has just a few counts. V and J are TRBV20-1 and TRBJ2-3; no firm D call. This CDR3 comprises 10 residues. Germline assignment: CDR1 DFQATT and CDR2 SNEGSKA (reference sequence). Trimming took off 6 bases at V and 4 bases at J, with 5 bases between the two ends. The CDR3 DNA reads TGCAGTGCCCAGGCAGATACGCAGTATTTT. This sequence encodes CSAQADTQYF.

This clone showed up just once. This sequence joins TRBV30 and TRBJ1-6; the match to TRBD1 covers 7 bases. CDR1 is GTSNPN, CDR2 SVGIG, per germline (reference sequence). The junction had 8 bases not matched to a gene; V was cut back by 4 bases and J by 8 bases. CDR3 length: 14 residues. The CDR3 DNA reads TGTGCCTGGAATACACAGGGGAAAGATTCACCCCTCCACTTT. This codes for CAWNTQGKDSPLHF.

V and J are TRBV14 and TRBJ2-5; 7 nucleotides agree with TRBD1. Germline trimming cut 0 bases from V and 1 base from J; bases unmatched to any gene: 5. Germline-derived CDR1 and CDR2 are SGHDN and FVKESK. The CDR3 covers 16 residues. CDR3 region: CASSQEGQAAQETQYF. In nucleotides, the CDR3 is TGTGCCAGCAGCCAAGAAGGACAGGCCGCCCAAGAGACCCAGTACTTC.

This chain connects TRBV30 to TRBJ1-1; D is unclear. Trimming shortened V by 2 bases and J by 8 bases, and 9 bases separated the two germline ends. The CDR3 covers 11 residues. Germline-derived CDR1 and CDR2 are GTSNPN and SVGIG (reference sequence). In DNA, the CDR3 is TGTGCCTGGAGTCCAAGCGCGGAAGCTTTCTTT. Its protein is CAWSPSAEAFF. The full variable domain, rest sourced from reference TRBV30 and TRBJ1-1, is SQTIHQWPATLVQPVGSPLSLECTVEGTSNPNLYWYRQAAGRGLQLLFYSVGIGQISSEVPQNLSASRPQDRQFILSSKKLLLSDSGFYLCAWSPSAEAFFGQGTRLTVV.

The J gene is TRBJ2-7, the V gene TRBV29-1; D remains unclear. Germline V lookup: CDR1 SQVTM, CDR2 ANQGSEA. Trimming took off 5 bases at V and 3 bases at J, with 5 bases between the two ends. The CDR3 spans 10 residues. Here the CDR3 reads CSVLVYEQYF. The CDR3 nucleotides are TGCAGCGTTCTCGTCTACGAGCAGTACTTC.

Only a few counts were recorded for this clone. The J gene is TRBJ2-1, the V gene TRBV29-1; 10 nucleotides align to TRBD2. V was clipped by 5 bases and J by 9 bases; unmatched bases: 16. The CDR3 runs 16 residues. Per the germline V gene, CDR1 is SQVTM and CDR2 is ANQGSEA. The CDR3 DNA sequence: TGCAGCGTTTATATTGACCCTAGCGGGAGTTATGGTGAGCAGTTCTTC. This sequence encodes CSVYIDPSGSYGEQFF.

V is TRBV29-1 and J is TRBJ2-7; D not resolved. This CDR3 has 13 amino acids. V dropped 1 base and J dropped 2 bases, with 9 bases sitting between them. Per the germline V gene, CDR1 is SQVTM and CDR2 is ANQGSEA. CDR3 nucleotides: TGCAGCGTTGAAGTCGGCGGCCCCTACGAGCAGTACTTC. Protein: CSVEVGGPYEQYF.

The genes are TRBV20-1 and TRBJ1-2, with D possibly matching TRBD1 (5 bases). V lost 5 bases to trimming and J lost 12 bases, with 13 bases between them. The germline V gene has CDR1 DFQATT and CDR2 SNEGSKA (reference sequence). The CDR3 totals 10 residues. Here the CDR3 DNA reads TGCAGTGCTGCTAGCCAGGGTAACACCTTC. This translates into CSAASQGNTF.

V is TRBV4-1 and J is TRBJ2-7; D is uncertain. The CDR3 is 14 residues long. The V end was cut by 1 base, the J end by 2 bases, with 9 bases between. Germline lookup yields CDR1 MGHRA and CDR2 YSYEKL. The CDR3 is CASSQASSTYEQYF. For the CDR3, the DNA is TGCGCCAGCAGCCAAGCAAGTTCCACCTACGAGCAGTACTTC.

This chain uses TRBV29-1 with TRBJ2-1, with 8 positions matching TRBD2. The trim removed 3 bases at V and 2 bases at J, leaving 12 bases unmatched. CDR3 length: 17 amino acids. Germline V lookup: CDR1 SQVTM, CDR2 ANQGSEA. The CDR3 spells CSVERLSWRGAYNEQFF. The CDR3 DNA reads as TGCAGCGTTGAGAGGTTGAGTTGGCGGGGGGCCTACAATGAGCAGTTCTTC.

This chain uses TRBV29-1 with TRBJ2-4, with D perhaps TRBD2 (6 bases). The germline V and J ends were trimmed by 3 bases and 0 bases, with 12 bases remaining between them. The CDR3 has 15 residues. From germline, CDR1 is SQVTM and CDR2 ANQGSEA. CDR3 bases: TGCAGCGTTGAGATTGCGGGACTAGCCAAAAACATTCAGTACTTC. Protein product: CSVEIAGLAKNIQYF.

The J gene is TRBJ2-3, the V gene TRBV30, with 13 bases that match TRBD2. Germline values: CDR1 GTSNPN, CDR2 SVGIG (reference sequence). The CDR3 sequence is 17 residues long. V gave up 2 bases and J gave up 4 bases; unmatched junction bases: 9. In DNA, the CDR3 is TGTGCCTGGAGTCCAGGACTAGCGGGAGAATATTCAGATACGCAGTATTTT. Encoded protein: CAWSPGLAGEYSDTQYF. Based on the CDR3 plus reference TRBV30 and TRBJ2-3, the full variable domain is SQTIHQWPATLVQPVGSPLSLECTVEGTSNPNLYWYRQAAGRGLQLLFYSVGIGQISSEVPQNLSASRPQDRQFILSSKKLLLSDSGFYLCAWSPGLAGEYSDTQYFGPGTRLTVL.

The V and J genes are TRBV29-1 and TRBJ2-7, with D perhaps TRBD2 (6 bases). The V end was cut by 1 base, the J end by 0 bases, with 10 bases between. CDR1 is SQVTM and CDR2 is ANQGSEA in the germline V gene. The CDR3 is 14 amino acids. The CDR3 protein is CSVEGGTYSYEQYF. CDR3 DNA: TGCAGCGTTGAAGGGGGGACTTACTCCTACGAGCAGTACTTC.

This sequence joins TRBV15 and TRBJ1-2; D remains unclear. Germline lookup yields CDR1 LNHNV and CDR2 YYDKDF (reference sequence). Trimming shortened V by 1 base and J by 2 bases, and 8 bases separated the two germline ends. The CDR3 has 14 amino acids. CDR3 bases: TGTGCCACCAGCAGAGCCAGCTTGAACTATGGCTACACCTTC. Protein sequence: CATSRASLNYGYTF.

The gene calls are TRBV29-1 and TRBJ2-1; D is perhaps TRBD2 (6 bases). The CDR3 spans 13 residues. The V end was cut by 6 bases, the J end by 8 bases, with 17 bases between. Germline CDR1 and CDR2: SQVTM and ANQGSEA. Here the CDR3 reads CSVRPTSTYEQFF. In nucleotides, the CDR3 is TGCAGCGTCCGACCAACTAGCACGTATGAGCAGTTCTTC.

The chain employs TRBV29-1 and TRBJ1-1; D is ambiguous. V was clipped by 1 base and J by 2 bases, with 8 bases between them. The germline V gene encodes CDR1 SQVTM and CDR2 ANQGSEA. The CDR3 is 13 residues long. The CDR3 DNA is TGCAGCGTTGAAGTGACGGGCAACACTGAAGCTTTCTTT. It specifies CSVEVTGNTEAFF.

V and J are TRBV30 and TRBJ2-1; 8 bases are shared with TRBD2. This CDR3 spans 13 amino acids. The V and J ends lost 3 bases and 6 bases, in that order; junction bases with no gene match: 4. Germline loops: CDR1 GTSNPN, CDR2 SVGIG (reference sequence). The CDR3 region is CAWSPRGGNEQFF. The CDR3 DNA reads as TGTGCCTGGAGCCCTCGGGGGGGCAATGAGCAGTTCTTC.

The chain employs TRBV30 and TRBJ2-1, with D possibly being TRBD2 (6 bases). This CDR3 region has 13 residues. Germline values: CDR1 GTSNPN, CDR2 SVGIG (reference sequence). V lost 4 bases and J lost 2, with 9 bases in between. The CDR3, as DNA: TGTGCCTGGAACGGGGGAACCTACAATGAGCAGTTCTTC. Translating it yields CAWNGGTYNEQFF.

This chain uses TRBV4-1 with TRBJ2-3; D is unclear. V gave up 0 bases and J gave up 5 bases, with 6 bases separating them. From germline, CDR1 is MGHRA and CDR2 YSYEKL. The CDR3 sequence is 13 residues long. In DNA form, the CDR3 reads TGCGCCAGCAGCCAAGAAGGTAGAGATACGCAGTATTTT. Encoded protein: CASSQEGRDTQYF.